Following are 3 T cell receptor beta chains from one sample sequenced in a study of T cells in Graves' hyperthyroidism and ophthalmopathy. RNA transcripts yielded amplified TCR beta CDR3 regions. First-round RT-PCR with HTBI primers amplified the TCR CDR3 region. TCRdb independently ran MiXCR on the multiplex PCR reads; one entry per CDR3 protein. The table has nearly 600,000 distinct CDR3 sequences, over 11% seen once. The sequencing input was blood. All receptors derive from a woman between 25 and 40 years old with Graves' hyperthyroidism that later progressed to Graves' ophthalmopathy.

This clonotype was observed many times. The rearrangement joins TRBV9 to TRBJ2-5, with 9 bases fitting TRBD2. Germline CDR1 reads SGDLS; CDR2 reads YYNGEE. The CDR3 extends over 16 amino acids. J gave up 3 bases and V 3 bases, and 9 bases lay outside the gene matches. CDR3 sequence: CASSASGASGEETQYF. CDR3 nucleotides: TGTGCCAGCAGCGCTAGCGGGGCTAGCGGGGAAGAGACCCAGTACTTC.

This clonotype was recorded at least ten times. The CDR3 sequence is CASSRIYGYTF. Written as DNA, the CDR3 is TGTGCCAGCAGCCGGATCTATGGCTACACCTTC. The gene calls are TRBV7-2 and TRBJ1-2; unclear D gene. From germline, CDR1 is SGHTA and CDR2 FQGNSA. The V gene lost 5 bases and the J gene lost 4 bases, with 5 bases spanning the gap. This CDR3 is 11 amino acids long.

This clonotype was recorded at least ten times. The chain combines TRBV6-2 or TRBV6-3 with TRBJ1-1; the D gene is possibly TRBD1 (5 bases). This CDR3 has 14 amino acids. V shed 10 bases and J shed 4 bases, with 19 bases lying between them. Germline CDR1 MNHEY, CDR2 SVGEGT. The CDR3 region has the DNA TGTGCCACCTCCCCCGCGGGGCCGACCACTGAAGCTTTCTTT. The encoded protein is CATSPAGPTTEAFF.